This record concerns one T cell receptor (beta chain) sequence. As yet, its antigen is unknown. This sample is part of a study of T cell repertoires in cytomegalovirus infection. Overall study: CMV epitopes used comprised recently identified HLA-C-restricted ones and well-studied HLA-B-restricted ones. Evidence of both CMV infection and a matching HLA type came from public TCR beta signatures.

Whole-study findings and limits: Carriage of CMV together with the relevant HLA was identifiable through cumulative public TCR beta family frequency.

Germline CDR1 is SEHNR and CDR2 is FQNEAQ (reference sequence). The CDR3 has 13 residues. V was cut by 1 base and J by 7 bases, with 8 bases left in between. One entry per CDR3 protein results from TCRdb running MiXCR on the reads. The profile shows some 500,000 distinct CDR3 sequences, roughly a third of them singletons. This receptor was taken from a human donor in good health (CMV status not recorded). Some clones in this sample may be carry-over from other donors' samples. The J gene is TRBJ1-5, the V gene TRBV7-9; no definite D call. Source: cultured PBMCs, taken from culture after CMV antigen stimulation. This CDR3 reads CASSLGLSQPQHF. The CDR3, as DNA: TGTGCCAGCAGCTTAGGGCTGTCCCAGCCCCAGCATTTT.